This T cell receptor beta chain was recovered during a study of blood T cell repertoires in COVID-19. On the study more broadly: Some COVID-19 samples were acute and others convalescent; all came from the United States, Italy and Spain. Nucleic acid was either cDNA or gDNA, and it came from T cells, B-cell-depleted T cells, or PBMCs.

Per the original data handling: Amplification of reference gene primers provided the estimated nucleated cell counts. Only in-frame clones appear in the TCRdb table, and some are missing; sequencing was by immunoSEQ multiplex PCR. That table gives V, J and clone size, and the DNA gave D and trimming. The profile shows approximately 240,000 clones, 80% to 85% of them singletons. The V segment lost 5 bases and the J segment 4 bases; nucleotides outside the gene matches: 7. Germline V CDR1 and CDR2: KGHSH, LQKENI. This CDR3 is 15 amino acids long. The TCR was taken from a woman in her twenties or thirties who had recovered from COVID-19. This chain connects TRBV18 to TRBJ2-5, with 10 bases aligning to TRBD1. Sample: peripheral blood. This CDR3 is CASSSTTGGLETQYF. Here the CDR3 DNA reads TGTGCCAGCTCATCGACGACAGGGGGCTTAGAGACCCAGTACTTC.